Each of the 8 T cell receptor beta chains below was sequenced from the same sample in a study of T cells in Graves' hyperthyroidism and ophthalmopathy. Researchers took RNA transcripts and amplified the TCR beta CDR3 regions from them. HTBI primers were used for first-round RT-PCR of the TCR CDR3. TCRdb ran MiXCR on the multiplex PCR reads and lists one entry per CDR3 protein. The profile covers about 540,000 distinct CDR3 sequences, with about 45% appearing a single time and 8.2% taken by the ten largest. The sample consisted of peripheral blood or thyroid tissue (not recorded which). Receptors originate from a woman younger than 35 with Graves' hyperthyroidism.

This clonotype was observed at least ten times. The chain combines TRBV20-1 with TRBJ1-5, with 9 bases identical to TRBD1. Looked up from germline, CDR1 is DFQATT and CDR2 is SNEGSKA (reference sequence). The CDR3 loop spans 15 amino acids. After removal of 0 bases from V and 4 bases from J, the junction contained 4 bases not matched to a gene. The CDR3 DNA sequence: TGCAGTGCTAGAGACCGGGACAGGGCGAATCAGCCCCAGCATTTT. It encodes CSARDRDRANQPQHF.

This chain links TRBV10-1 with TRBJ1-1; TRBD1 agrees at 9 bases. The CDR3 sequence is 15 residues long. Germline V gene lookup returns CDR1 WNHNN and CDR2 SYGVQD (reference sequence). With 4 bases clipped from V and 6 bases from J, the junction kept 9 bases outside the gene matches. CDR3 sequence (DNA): TGCGCCAGCAGTGTGTCCGGGACAGGGCCTCCTGAAGCTTTCTTT. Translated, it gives CASSVSGTGPPEAFF.

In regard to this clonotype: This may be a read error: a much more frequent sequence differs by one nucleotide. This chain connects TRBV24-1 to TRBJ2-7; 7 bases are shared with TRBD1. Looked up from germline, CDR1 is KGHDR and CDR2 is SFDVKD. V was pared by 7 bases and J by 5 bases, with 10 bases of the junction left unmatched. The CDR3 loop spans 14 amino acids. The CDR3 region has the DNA TGTGCCACCAGAGACCCGGACAGGAGCGACGAGCAGTACTTC. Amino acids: CATRDPDRSDEQYF.

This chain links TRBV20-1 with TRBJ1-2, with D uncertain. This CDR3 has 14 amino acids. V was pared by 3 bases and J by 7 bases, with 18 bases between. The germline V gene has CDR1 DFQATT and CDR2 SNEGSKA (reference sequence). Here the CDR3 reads CSARVVGREGGYTF. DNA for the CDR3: TGCAGTGCTAGGGTCGTCGGGAGAGAGGGTGGCTACACCTTC.

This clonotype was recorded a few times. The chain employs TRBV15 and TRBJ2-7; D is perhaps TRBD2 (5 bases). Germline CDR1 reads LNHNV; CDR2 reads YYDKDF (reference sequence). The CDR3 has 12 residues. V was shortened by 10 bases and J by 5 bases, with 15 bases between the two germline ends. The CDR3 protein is CASSWNGDEQYF. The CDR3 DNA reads TGTGCCAGCAGTTGGAACGGGGACGAGCAGTACTTC.

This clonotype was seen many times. The CDR3 reads CATSTLSGAYEQYF. CDR3 nucleotides: TGTGCCACCAGCACTTTATCGGGGGCCTACGAGCAGTACTTC. The chain uses TRBV15 and TRBJ2-7; tentative D call: TRBD2 (6 bases). The CDR3 is 14 residues long. V gave up 4 bases and J gave up 2 bases, with 12 bases separating them. CDR1 is LNHNV and CDR2 is YYDKDF in the germline V gene (reference sequence). Filled out from reference TRBV15 and TRBJ2-7, the complete variable domain reads DAMVIQNPRYQVTQFGKPVTLSCSQTLNHNVMYWYQQKSSQAPKLLFHYYDKDFNNEADTPDNFQSRRPNTSFCFLDIRSPGLGDTAMYLCATSTLSGAYEQYFGPGTRLTVT.

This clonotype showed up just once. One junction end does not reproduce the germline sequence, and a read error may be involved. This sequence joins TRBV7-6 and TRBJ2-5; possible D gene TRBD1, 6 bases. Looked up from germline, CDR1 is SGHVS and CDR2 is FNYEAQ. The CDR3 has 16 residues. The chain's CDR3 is CASSFQGGHLRETQYF. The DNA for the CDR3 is TGCGCCAGCAGCTTCCAAGGGGGACACTTAAGGGAGACCCAGTACTTC.

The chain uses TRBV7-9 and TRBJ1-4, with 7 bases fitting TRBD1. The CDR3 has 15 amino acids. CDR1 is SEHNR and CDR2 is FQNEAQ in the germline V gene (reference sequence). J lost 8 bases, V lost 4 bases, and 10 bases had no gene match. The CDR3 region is CASSSRGGAGEKLFF. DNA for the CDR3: TGTGCCAGCAGCTCTCGAGGGGGCGCAGGGGAAAAACTGTTTTTT.